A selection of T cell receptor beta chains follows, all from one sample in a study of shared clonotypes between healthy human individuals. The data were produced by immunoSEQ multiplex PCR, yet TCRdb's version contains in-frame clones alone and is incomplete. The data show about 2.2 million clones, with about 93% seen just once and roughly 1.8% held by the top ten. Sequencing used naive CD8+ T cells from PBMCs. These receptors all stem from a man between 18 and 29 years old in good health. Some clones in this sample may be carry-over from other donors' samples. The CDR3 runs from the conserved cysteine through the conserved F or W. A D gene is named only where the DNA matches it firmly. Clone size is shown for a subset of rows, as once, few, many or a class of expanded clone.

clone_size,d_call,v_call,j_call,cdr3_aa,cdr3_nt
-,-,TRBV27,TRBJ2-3,CASRAGTRTSTDTQYF,TGTGCCAGCAGAGCCGGGACTCGAACTAGCACAGATACGCAGTATTTT
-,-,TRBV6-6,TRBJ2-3,CASGYAPSTDTQYF,TGTGCCAGCGGGTACGCACCTAGCACAGATACGCAGTATTTT
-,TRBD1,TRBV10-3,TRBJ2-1,CAISESMVKGALWYEQFF,TGTGCCATCAGTGAGTCTATGGTGAAGGGGGCGCTTTGGTATGAGCAGTTCTTC
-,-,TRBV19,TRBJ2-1,CASSKGTTYHEQFF,TGTGCCAGTAGTAAAGGGACGACCTACCATGAGCAGTTCTTC
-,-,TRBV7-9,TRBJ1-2,CASSFQGGVEGYTF,TGTGCCAGCAGCTTTCAGGGCGGCGTGGAGGGCTACACCTTC
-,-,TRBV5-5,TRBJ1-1,CASSFIAGSEAFF,TGTGCCAGCAGCTTTATAGCGGGGTCTGAAGCTTTCTTT
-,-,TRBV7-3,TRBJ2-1,CASSLMPESSYNEQFF,TGTGCCAGCAGCTTAATGCCTGAGAGCTCCTACAATGAGCAGTTCTTC
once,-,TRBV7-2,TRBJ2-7,CASSSSGVGSYEQYF,TGTGCCAGCAGCTCTTCGGGGGTCGGCTCCTACGAGCAGTACTTC
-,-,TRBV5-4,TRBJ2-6,CASSPDTSGANVLTF,TGTGCCAGCAGCCCCGACACCTCTGGGGCCAACGTCCTGACTTTC
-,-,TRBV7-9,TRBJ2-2,CASSKPLGHTGELFF,TGTGCCAGCAGCAAACCTCTGGGGCACACCGGGGAGCTGTTTTTT
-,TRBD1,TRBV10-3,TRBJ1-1,CAISEYLGQDTEAFF,TGTGCCATCAGTGAGTATCTGGGACAGGACACTGAAGCTTTCTTT
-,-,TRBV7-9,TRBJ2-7,CASSPAVSYEQYF,TGTGCCAGCAGCCCGGCCGTCTCCTACGAGCAGTACTTC
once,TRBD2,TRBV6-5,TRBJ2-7,CASSYLAGGDYEQYF,TGTGCCAGCAGTTACCTAGCGGGAGGGGACTACGAGCAGTACTTC
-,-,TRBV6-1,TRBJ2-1,CASSEARESSYNEQFF,TGTGCCAGCAGTGAAGCGAGGGAGAGCTCCTACAATGAGCAGTTCTTC
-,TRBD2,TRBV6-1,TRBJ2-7,CASSEFAREKNEQYF,TGTGCCAGCAGTGAATTCGCGCGGGAGAAGAACGAGCAGTACTTC
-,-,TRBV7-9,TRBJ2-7,CASRPGRSYEQYF,TGTGCCAGCAGACCAGGACGGTCCTACGAGCAGTACTTC
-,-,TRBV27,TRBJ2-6,CASSMFTGAPSGANVLTF,TGTGCCAGCAGTATGTTTACGGGGGCCCCCTCTGGGGCCAACGTCCTGACTTTC
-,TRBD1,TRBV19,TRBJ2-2,CASNHWSGQGNTGELFF,TGTGCCAGTAACCATTGGTCGGGACAGGGAAACACCGGGGAGCTGTTTTTT
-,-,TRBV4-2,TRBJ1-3,CASSHSGDDSGNTIYF,TGTGCCAGCAGCCATTCCGGAGACGACTCTGGAAACACCATATATTTT
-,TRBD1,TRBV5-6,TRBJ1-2,CASSFTGAYGYTF,TGTGCCAGCAGCTTCACAGGGGCCTATGGCTACACCTTC
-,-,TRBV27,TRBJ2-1,CASSWQSSYNEQFF,TGTGCCAGCAGTTGGCAGAGCTCCTACAATGAGCAGTTCTTC
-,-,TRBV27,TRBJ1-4,CASSPRDQGFDEKLFF,TGTGCCAGCAGTCCCCGAGACCAGGGATTCGATGAAAAACTGTTTTTT
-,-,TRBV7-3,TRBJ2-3,CASSLAPSTDTQYF,TGTGCCAGCAGCTTAGCGCCCAGCACAGATACGCAGTATTTT
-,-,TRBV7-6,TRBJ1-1,CASSLRWGSEAFF,TGTGCCAGCAGCTTACGGTGGGGATCTGAAGCTTTCTTT
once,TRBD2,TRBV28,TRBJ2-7,CASSLREGREQYF,TGTGCCAGCAGTTTGCGGGAGGGACGGGAGCAGTACTTC
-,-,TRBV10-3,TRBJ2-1,CAISEVGGNEQFF,TGTGCCATCAGTGAGGTAGGAGGCAATGAGCAGTTCTTC
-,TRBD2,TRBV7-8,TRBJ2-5,CASSLEGLAGLQETQYF,TGTGCCAGCAGCTTAGAGGGACTAGCGGGGTTACAAGAGACCCAGTACTTC
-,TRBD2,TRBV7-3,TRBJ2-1,CASSFLVLAGTSSYNEQFF,TGTGCCAGCAGCTTCCTGGTCCTAGCGGGTACGAGCTCCTACAATGAGCAGTTCTTC
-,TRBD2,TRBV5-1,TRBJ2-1,CASSLERGSSYNEQFF,TGCGCCAGCAGCTTGGAGCGCGGGAGCTCCTACAATGAGCAGTTCTTC
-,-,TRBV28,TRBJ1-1,CASSLKWELNTEAFF,TGTGCCAGCAGTTTAAAGTGGGAACTGAACACTGAAGCTTTCTTT
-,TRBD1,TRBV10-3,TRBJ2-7,CAISSVQGATLVPYEQYF,TGTGCCATCAGTTCTGTACAGGGGGCGACTCTCGTTCCCTACGAGCAGTACTTC
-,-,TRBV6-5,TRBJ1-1,CASSYSSGSAPFF,TGTGCCAGCAGTTACTCTTCCGGCAGCGCACCTTTCTTT
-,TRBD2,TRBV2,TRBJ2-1,CASSWTREPSSYNEQFF,TGTGCCAGCAGTTGGACTAGGGAACCGAGCTCCTACAATGAGCAGTTCTTC
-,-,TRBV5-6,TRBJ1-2,CASSRGYGYTF,TGTGCCAGCAGCCGTGGGTATGGCTACACCTTC
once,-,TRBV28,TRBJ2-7,CASSLRGAPYEQYF,TGTGCCAGCAGTTTACGGGGGGCCCCCTACGAGCAGTACTTC
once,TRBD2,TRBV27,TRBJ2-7,CASGPGLAGSYEQYF,TGTGCCAGCGGCCCGGGACTAGCGGGATCCTACGAGCAGTACTTC
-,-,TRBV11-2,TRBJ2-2,CASSFPRAEAGTGELFF,TGTGCCAGCAGCTTCCCTCGAGCGGAAGCGGGCACCGGGGAGCTGTTTTTT
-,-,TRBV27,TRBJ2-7,CASSINPTPYEQYF,TGTGCCAGCAGTATCAATCCGACCCCCTACGAGCAGTACTTC
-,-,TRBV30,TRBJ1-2,CAWSEGVGVDGYTF,TGTGCCTGGAGTGAGGGGGTAGGGGTAGATGGCTACACCTTC
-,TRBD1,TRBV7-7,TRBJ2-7,CASSAGQVPSYEQYF,TGTGCCAGCAGCGCCGGACAGGTCCCCTCCTACGAGCAGTACTTC
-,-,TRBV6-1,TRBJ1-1,CASSGPILSNTEAFF,TGTGCCAGCAGCGGCCCTATCCTCAGCAACACTGAAGCTTTCTTT
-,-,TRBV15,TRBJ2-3,CATSSRAGRTQYF,TGTGCCACCAGCTCCCGGGCGGGACGTACGCAGTATTTT
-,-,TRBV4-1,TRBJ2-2,CASSQDYTGLNTGELFF,TGCGCCAGCAGCCAAGATTATACGGGGCTGAACACCGGGGAGCTGTTTTTT
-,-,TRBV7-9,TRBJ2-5,CASSPGGTQYF,TGTGCCAGCAGCCCCGGGGGGACCCAGTACTTC
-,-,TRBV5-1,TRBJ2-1,CASSYTAEPPVRYNEQFF,TGCGCCAGCAGCTACACAGCGGAACCGCCCGTCAGGTACAATGAGCAGTTCTTC
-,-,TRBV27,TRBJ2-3,CASSFTGTSSLTDTQYF,TGTGCCAGCAGTTTCACAGGGACTTCCTCTCTCACAGATACGCAGTATTTT